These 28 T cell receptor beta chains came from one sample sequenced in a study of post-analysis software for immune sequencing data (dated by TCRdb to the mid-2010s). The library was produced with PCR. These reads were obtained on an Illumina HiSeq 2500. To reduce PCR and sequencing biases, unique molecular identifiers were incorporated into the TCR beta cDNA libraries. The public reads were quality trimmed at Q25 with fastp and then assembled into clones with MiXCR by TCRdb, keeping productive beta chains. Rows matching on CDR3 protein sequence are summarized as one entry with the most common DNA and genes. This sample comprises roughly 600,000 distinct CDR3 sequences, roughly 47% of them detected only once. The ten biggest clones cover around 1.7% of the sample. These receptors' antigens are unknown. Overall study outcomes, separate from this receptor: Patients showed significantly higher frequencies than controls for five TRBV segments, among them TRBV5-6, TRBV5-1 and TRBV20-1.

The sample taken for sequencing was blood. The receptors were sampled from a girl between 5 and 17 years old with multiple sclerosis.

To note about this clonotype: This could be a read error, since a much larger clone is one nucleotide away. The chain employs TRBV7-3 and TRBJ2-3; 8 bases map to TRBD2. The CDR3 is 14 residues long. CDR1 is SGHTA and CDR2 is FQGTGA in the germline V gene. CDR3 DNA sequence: TGTGGCAGCAGCCCCGGACTAGCAACAGATACGCAGTATTTT. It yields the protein CGSSPGLATDTQYF.

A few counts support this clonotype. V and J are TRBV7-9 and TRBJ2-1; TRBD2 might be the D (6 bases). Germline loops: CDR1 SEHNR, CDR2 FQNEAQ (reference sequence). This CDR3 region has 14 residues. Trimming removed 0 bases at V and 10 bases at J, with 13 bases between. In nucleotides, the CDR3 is TGTGCCAGCAGCTTAGCGCCGCGGGGTGGCGAGCAGTTCTTC. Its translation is CASSLAPRGGEQFF. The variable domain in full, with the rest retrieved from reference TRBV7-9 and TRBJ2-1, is DTGVSQNPRHKITKRGQNVTFRCDPISEHNRLYWYRQTLGQGPEFLTYFQNEAQLEKSRLLSDRFSAERPKGSFSTLEIQRTEQGDSAMYLCASSLAPRGGEQFFGPGTRLTVL.

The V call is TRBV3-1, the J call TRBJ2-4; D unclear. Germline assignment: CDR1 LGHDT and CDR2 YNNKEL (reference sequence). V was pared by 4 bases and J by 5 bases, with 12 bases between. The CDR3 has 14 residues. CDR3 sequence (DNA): TGTGCCAGCAGCCCCCGACAAGGAGAAAACATTCAGTACTTC. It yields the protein CASSPRQGENIQYF.

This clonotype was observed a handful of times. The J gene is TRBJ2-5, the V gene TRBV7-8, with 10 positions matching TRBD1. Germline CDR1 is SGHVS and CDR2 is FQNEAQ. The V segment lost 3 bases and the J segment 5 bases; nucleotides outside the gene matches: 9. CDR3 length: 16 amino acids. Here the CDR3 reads CASSLTRQGAHETQYF. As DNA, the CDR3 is TGTGCCAGCAGCTTGACGAGACAGGGGGCTCACGAGACCCAGTACTTC. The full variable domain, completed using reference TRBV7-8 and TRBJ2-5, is GAGVSQSPRYKVAKRGQDVALRCDPISGHVSLFWYQQALGQGPEFLTYFQNEAQLDKSGLPSDRFFAERPEGSVSTLKIQRTQQEDSAVYLCASSLTRQGAHETQYFGPGTRLLVL.

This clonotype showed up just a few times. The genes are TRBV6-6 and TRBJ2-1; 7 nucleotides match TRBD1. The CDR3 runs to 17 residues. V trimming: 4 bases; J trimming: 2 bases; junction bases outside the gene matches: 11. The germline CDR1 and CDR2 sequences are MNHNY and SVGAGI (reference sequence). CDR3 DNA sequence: TGTGCCAGCAGTTTCGTTTCGGGGACAGTCCCCTACAATGAGCAGTTCTTC. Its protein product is CASSFVSGTVPYNEQFF.

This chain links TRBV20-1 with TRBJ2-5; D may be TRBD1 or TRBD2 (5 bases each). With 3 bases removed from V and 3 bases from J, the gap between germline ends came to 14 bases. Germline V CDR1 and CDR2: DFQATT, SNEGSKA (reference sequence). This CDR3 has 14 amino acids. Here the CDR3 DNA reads TGCAGTGCTAGTATGTTGGGACGGGAAGAGACCCAGTACTTC. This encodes CSASMLGREETQYF.

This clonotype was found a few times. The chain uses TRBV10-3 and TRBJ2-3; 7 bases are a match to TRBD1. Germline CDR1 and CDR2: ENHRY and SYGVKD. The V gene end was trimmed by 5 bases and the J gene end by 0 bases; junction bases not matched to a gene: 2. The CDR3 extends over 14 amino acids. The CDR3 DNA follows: TGTGCCATCAGTCGACAGGGCAGCACAGATACGCAGTATTTT. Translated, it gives CAISRQGSTDTQYF.

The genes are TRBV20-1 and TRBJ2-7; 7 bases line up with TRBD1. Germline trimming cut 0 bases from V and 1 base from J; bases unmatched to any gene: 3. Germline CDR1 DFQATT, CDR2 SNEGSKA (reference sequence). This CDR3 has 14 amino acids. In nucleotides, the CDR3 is TGCAGTGCTAGAGACCCGACAGGGTCCTACGAGCAGTACTTC. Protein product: CSARDPTGSYEQYF.

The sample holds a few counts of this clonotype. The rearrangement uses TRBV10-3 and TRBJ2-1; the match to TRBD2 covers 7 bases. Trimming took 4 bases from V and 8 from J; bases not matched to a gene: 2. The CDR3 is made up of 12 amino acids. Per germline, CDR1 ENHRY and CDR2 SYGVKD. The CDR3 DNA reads TGTGCCATCAGTGTGGGGGGGGATGAGCAGTTCTTC. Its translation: CAISVGGDEQFF.

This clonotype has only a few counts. The CDR3 DNA is TGTGCCAGCAGCTTAGCTGGGGCCGGGGAGCTGTTTTTT. Translating gives CASSLAGAGELFF. The chain joins TRBV7-8 to TRBJ2-2; no firm D call. The CDR3 has 13 amino acids. CDR1 SGHVS and CDR2 FQNEAQ come from the germline V gene. V shed 0 bases and J shed 6 bases, with 5 bases lying between them.

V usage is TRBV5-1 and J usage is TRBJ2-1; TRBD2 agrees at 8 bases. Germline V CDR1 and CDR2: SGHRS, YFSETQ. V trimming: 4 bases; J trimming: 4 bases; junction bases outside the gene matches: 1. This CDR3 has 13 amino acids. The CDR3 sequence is CASSGGGYNEQFF. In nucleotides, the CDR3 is TGCGCCAGCAGCGGCGGGGGGTACAATGAGCAGTTCTTC.

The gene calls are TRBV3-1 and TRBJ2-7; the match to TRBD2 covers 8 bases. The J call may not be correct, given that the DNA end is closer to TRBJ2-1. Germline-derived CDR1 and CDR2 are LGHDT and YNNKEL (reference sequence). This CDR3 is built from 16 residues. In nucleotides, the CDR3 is TGTGCCAGCAGCCAAGTTGTAGCGGGAAGAGGGTATGAGCAGTTCTTC. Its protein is CASSQVVAGRGYEQFF.

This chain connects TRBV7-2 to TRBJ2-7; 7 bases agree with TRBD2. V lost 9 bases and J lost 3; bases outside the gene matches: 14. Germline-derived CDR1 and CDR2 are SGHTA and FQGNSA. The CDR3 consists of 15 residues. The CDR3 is CASQAWGGKSYEQYF. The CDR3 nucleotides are TGTGCCAGTCAAGCCTGGGGGGGGAAGAGCTACGAGCAGTACTTC.

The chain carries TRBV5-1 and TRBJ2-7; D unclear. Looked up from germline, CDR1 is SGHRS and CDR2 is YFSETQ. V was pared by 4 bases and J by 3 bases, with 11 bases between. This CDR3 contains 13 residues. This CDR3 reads CASSPEYGYEQYF. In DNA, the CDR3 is TGCGCCAGCAGCCCCGAATATGGCTACGAGCAGTACTTC. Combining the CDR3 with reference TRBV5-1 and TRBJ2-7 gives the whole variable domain KAGVTQTPRYLIKTRGQQVTLSCSPISGHRSVSWYQQTPGQGLQFLFEYFSETQRNKGNFPGRFSGRQFSNSRSEMNVSTLELGDSALYLCASSPEYGYEQYFGPGTRLTVT.

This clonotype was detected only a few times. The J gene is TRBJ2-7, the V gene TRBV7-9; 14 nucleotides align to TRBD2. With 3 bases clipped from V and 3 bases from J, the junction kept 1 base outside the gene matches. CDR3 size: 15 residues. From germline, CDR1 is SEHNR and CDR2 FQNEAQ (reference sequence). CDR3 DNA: TGTGCCAGCAGCTTGGGACTAGCGGGGGTCTACGAGCAGTACTTC. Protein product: CASSLGLAGVYEQYF.

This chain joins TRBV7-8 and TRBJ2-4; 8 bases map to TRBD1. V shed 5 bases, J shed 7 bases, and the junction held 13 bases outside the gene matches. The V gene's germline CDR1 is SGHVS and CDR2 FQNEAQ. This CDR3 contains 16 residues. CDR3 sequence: CASSARDRTGMNIQYF. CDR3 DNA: TGTGCCAGCAGCGCGAGGGACAGGACGGGAATGAACATTCAGTACTTC.

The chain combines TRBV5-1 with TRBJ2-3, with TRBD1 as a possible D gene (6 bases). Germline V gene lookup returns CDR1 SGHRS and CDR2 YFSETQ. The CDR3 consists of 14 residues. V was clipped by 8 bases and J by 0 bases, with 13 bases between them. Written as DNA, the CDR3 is TGCGCCAGTCGACAGGACCCTAGCACAGATACGCAGTATTTT. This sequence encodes CASRQDPSTDTQYF. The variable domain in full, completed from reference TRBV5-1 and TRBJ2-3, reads KAGVTQTPRYLIKTRGQQVTLSCSPISGHRSVSWYQQTPGQGLQFLFEYFSETQRNKGNFPGRFSGRQFSNSRSEMNVSTLELGDSALYLCASRQDPSTDTQYFGPGTRLTVL.

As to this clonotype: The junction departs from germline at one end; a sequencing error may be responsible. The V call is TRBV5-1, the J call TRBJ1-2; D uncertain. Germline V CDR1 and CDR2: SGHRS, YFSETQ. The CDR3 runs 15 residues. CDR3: CASSLEAVTLSGYTF. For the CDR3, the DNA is TGCGCTAGCAGCTTGGAGGCAGTGACCTTATCTGGCTACACCTTC.

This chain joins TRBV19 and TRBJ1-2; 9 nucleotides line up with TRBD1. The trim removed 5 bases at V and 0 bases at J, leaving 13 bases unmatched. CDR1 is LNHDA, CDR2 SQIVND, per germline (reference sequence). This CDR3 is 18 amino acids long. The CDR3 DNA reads TGTGCCAGTAGTCACTCCGGGACAGGGAGCCAAACTAACTATGGCTACACCTTC. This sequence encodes CASSHSGTGSQTNYGYTF.

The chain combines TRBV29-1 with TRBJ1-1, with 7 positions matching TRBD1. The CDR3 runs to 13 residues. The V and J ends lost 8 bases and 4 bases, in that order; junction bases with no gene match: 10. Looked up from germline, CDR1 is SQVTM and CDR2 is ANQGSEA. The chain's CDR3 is CSLSNRGATEAFF. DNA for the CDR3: TGCAGCTTATCGAACAGGGGAGCCACTGAAGCTTTCTTT.

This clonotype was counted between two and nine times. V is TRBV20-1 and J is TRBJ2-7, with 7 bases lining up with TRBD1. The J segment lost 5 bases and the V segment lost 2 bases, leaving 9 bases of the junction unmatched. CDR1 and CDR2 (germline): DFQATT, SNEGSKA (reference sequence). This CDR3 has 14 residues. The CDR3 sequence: CSARSGTAWDEQYF. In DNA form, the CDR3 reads TGCAGTGCTAGATCCGGGACAGCCTGGGACGAGCAGTACTTC.

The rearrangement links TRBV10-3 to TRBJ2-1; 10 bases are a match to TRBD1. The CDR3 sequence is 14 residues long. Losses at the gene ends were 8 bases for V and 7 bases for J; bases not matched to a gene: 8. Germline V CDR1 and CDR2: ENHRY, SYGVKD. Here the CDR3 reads CAIRPGQGKNEQFF. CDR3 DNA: TGTGCCATCCGGCCGGGACAGGGGAAAAATGAGCAGTTCTTC.

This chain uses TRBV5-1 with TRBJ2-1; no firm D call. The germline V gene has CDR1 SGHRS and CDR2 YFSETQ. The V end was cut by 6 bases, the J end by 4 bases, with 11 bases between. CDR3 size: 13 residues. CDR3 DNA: TGCGCCAGCAATCTCCTCGGATACAATGAGCAGTTCTTC. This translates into CASNLLGYNEQFF.

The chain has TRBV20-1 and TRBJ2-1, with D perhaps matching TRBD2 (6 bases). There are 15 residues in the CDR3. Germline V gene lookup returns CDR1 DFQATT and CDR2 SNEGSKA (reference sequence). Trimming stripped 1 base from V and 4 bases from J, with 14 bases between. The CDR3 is CSARVTSPGYNEQFF. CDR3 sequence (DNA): TGCAGTGCTAGAGTTACTAGCCCTGGGTACAATGAGCAGTTCTTC.

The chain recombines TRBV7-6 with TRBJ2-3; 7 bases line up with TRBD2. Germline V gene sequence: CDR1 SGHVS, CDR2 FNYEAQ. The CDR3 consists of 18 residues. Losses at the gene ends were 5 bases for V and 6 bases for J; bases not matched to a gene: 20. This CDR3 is CASSRPTYPGLPWDTQYF. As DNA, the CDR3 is TGTGCCAGCAGCCGACCTACCTACCCGGGACTACCCTGGGATACGCAGTATTTT.

CDR3 bases: TGTGCCAGCAGCTTAGAGGAGTACCAAGAGACCCAGTACTTC. It translates to CASSLEEYQETQYF. The genes are TRBV11-3 and TRBJ2-5; D not certain. This CDR3 has 14 amino acids. Per germline, CDR1 SGHNT and CDR2 YENEEA. Trimming shortened V by 0 bases and J by 0 bases, and 5 bases separated the two germline ends.

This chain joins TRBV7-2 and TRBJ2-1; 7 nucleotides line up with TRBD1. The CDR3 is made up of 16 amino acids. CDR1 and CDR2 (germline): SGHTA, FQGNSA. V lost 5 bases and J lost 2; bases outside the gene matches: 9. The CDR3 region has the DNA TGTGCCAGCAGCCCACCCGGGACAGAACCCTACAATGAGCAGTTCTTC. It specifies CASSPPGTEPYNEQFF.

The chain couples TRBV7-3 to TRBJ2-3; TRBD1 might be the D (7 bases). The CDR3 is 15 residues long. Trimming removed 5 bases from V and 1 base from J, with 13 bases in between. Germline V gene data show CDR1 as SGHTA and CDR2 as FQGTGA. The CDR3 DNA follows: TGTGCCAGCAGCCAGGGGGGACGCGGCACAGATACGCAGTATTTT. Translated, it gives CASSQGGRGTDTQYF.